One sample yielded the 17 T cell receptor beta chains listed below, sequenced in a study of OX40 agonist ivuxolimab in advanced cancers. Here immunoSEQ multiplex PCR was the method, and the copy in TCRdb shows in-frame clones only, minus some. In the table there are about 48,000 clones, around 89% of which are singletons. The specimen was CD4+ or CD8+ T cells sorted from blood, collected in a trial of the OX40 agonist ivuxolimab. The receptors derive from an adult with an advanced solid tumor such as melanoma, head and neck, liver or kidney cancer.

The gene calls are TRBV19 and TRBJ1-1; weak D call: TRBD1 (6 bases). The CDR3 loop spans 16 amino acids. Looked up from germline, CDR1 is LNHDA and CDR2 is SQIVND (reference sequence). The germline V and J ends were trimmed by 5 bases and 0 bases, with 16 bases remaining between them. The CDR3 loop is CASSFPRGSMNTEAFF. DNA for the CDR3: TGTGCCAGTAGTTTTCCCAGGGGCTCCATGAACACTGAAGCTTTCTTT.

The chain uses TRBV2 and TRBJ2-7, with D perhaps being TRBD1 or TRBD2 (5 bases each). Trimming took off 4 bases at V and 3 bases at J, with 13 bases between the two ends. The CDR3 totals 14 residues. The germline gives CDR1 SNHLY, CDR2 FYNNEI. The CDR3 spells CASSVRDPFYEQYF. DNA for the CDR3: TGTGCCAGCAGTGTTAGGGACCCCTTCTACGAGCAGTACTTC.

This chain links TRBV6-5 with TRBJ2-3; 12 bases fit TRBD2. The trim removed 4 bases at V and 5 bases at J, leaving 7 bases unmatched. CDR1 and CDR2 (germline): MNHEY, SVGAGI. The CDR3 runs 16 residues. The CDR3 nucleotides are TGTGCCAGCAGTTCCCTAGCGGGGGGGCCGGGAGATACGCAGTATTTT. This sequence encodes CASSSLAGGPGDTQYF.

This chain connects TRBV29-1 to TRBJ2-1; D not resolved. Trimming stripped 5 bases from V and 6 bases from J, with 14 bases between. Germline V gene sequence: CDR1 SQVTM, CDR2 ANQGSEA. There are 13 residues in the CDR3. CDR3 sequence (DNA): TGCAGCGTTAACCCCTCCATGAGCAATGAGCAGTTCTTC. Amino acids: CSVNPSMSNEQFF.

For the CDR3, the DNA is TGTGCCAGTACTAAAGCGGGTAGCTCCTACAATGAGCAGTTCTTC. As protein: CASTKAGSSYNEQFF. The genes are TRBV19 and TRBJ2-1; D is perhaps TRBD2 (6 bases). The CDR3 totals 15 residues. Germline CDR1 reads LNHDA; CDR2 reads SQIVND (reference sequence). V dropped 7 bases and J dropped 0 bases, with 13 bases sitting between them.

The chain recombines TRBV5-4 with TRBJ2-2; possible D gene TRBD2, 5 bases. This CDR3 spans 14 amino acids. Germline V gene lookup returns CDR1 SGHNT and CDR2 YYREEE (reference sequence). With 0 bases removed from V and 2 bases from J, the gap between germline ends came to 5 bases. CDR3 bases: TGTGCCAGCAGCTTGGGACTAAACACCGGGGAGCTGTTTTTT. Its translation is CASSLGLNTGELFF. Filled out from reference TRBV5-4 and TRBJ2-2, the complete variable domain reads ETGVTQSPTHLIKTRGQQVTLRCSSQSGHNTVSWYQQALGQGPQFIFQYYREEENGRGNFPPRFSGLQFPNYSSELNVNALELDDSALYLCASSLGLNTGELFFGEGSRLTVL.

V gene TRBV4-1 combines with J gene TRBJ2-7; 12 bases are a match to TRBD2. Germline CDR1 and CDR2: MGHRA and YSYEKL. The CDR3 has 15 residues. Losses at the gene ends were 1 base for V and 5 bases for J; bases not matched to a gene: 3. The CDR3 reads CASSQGTSGINEQYF. The CDR3, as DNA: TGCGCCAGCAGCCAAGGGACTAGCGGGATCAACGAGCAGTACTTC.

The rearrangement uses TRBV7-9 and TRBJ2-1, with 7 positions matching TRBD2. J gave up 10 bases and V 4 bases, and 16 bases lay outside the gene matches. CDR3 size: 16 residues. The germline V gene has CDR1 SEHNR and CDR2 FQNEAQ (reference sequence). The CDR3 nucleotides are TGTGCCAGCAGCTCCTCGACCGGGCGGGGGTCGGGAGAGCAGTTCTTC. This sequence encodes CASSSSTGRGSGEQFF.

This chain connects TRBV13 to TRBJ2-7; D may be TRBD1 (5 bases). V was cut by 5 bases and J by 4 bases, with 9 bases left in between. Germline V gene lookup returns CDR1 PRHDT and CDR2 FYEKMQ (reference sequence). The CDR3 loop spans 12 amino acids. The CDR3 region has the DNA TGTGCCAGCAGCCTGACAGTATACGAGCAGTACTTC. Its translation is CASSLTVYEQYF.

The rearrangement uses TRBV19 and TRBJ2-2, with a weak D call TRBD2 (5 bases). The V gene's germline CDR1 is LNHDA and CDR2 SQIVND (reference sequence). Trimming took off 7 bases at V and 5 bases at J, with 8 bases between the two ends. The CDR3 covers 12 residues. The CDR3 spells CASTSRTGELFF. The CDR3 DNA reads TGTGCCAGTACTAGCCGGACCGGGGAGCTGTTTTTT.

The chain is built from TRBV13 and TRBJ2-2; 9 positions agree with TRBD1. V dropped 6 bases and J dropped 6; count of bases not matched to a gene: 11. CDR3 length: 16 residues. Germline CDR1 is PRHDT and CDR2 is FYEKMQ (reference sequence). CDR3: CASRTRGQGTPGELFF. As DNA, the CDR3 is TGTGCCAGCAGGACACGGGGACAGGGTACCCCCGGGGAGCTGTTTTTT.

This clone occurred once. The rearrangement joins TRBV28 to TRBJ2-1, with a possible D match to TRBD1 (6 bases). Trimming removed 5 bases from V and 6 bases from J, with 20 bases in between. Germline loops: CDR1 MDHEN, CDR2 SYDVKM. This CDR3 is built from 16 residues. The CDR3 sequence is CASSLQGSIFSNEQFF. In DNA form, the CDR3 reads TGTGCCAGCAGTCTGCAGGGGTCTATTTTTTCCAATGAGCAGTTCTTC.

The chain links TRBV2 to TRBJ1-2, with a weak D call TRBD1 (6 bases). The CDR3 covers 13 residues. The germline V gene has CDR1 SNHLY and CDR2 FYNNEI. With 4 bases removed from V and 8 bases from J, the gap between germline ends came to 14 bases. The DNA of the CDR3 is TGTGCCAGCAGTGTCTGGGGGGCGGAAGGCTACACCTTC. Its protein product is CASSVWGAEGYTF.

The rearrangement links TRBV28 to TRBJ2-1; 7 bases line up with TRBD2. Germline-derived CDR1 and CDR2 are MDHEN and SYDVKM. The CDR3 runs 15 residues. V trimming: 7 bases; J trimming: 6 bases; junction bases outside the gene matches: 12. This CDR3 is CASNFRDYHTNEQFF. CDR3 in DNA: TGTGCCAGCAACTTCCGGGACTACCACACCAATGAGCAGTTCTTC.

The V call is TRBV7-3, the J call TRBJ2-1, with TRBD2 matching 13 bases. The CDR3 covers 16 residues. CDR1 and CDR2 (germline): SGHTA, FQGTGA. The V segment lost 1 base and the J segment 6 bases; nucleotides outside the gene matches: 3. The CDR3 nucleotides are TGTGCCAGCAGCTTAAAGGGACTAGCGGGGTTCAATGAGCAGTTCTTC. This encodes CASSLKGLAGFNEQFF.

In its sample, this clone was seen a few times. CDR3 sequence: CASSLETSSVREQYF. The DNA for the CDR3 is TGTGCCAGCAGCTTAGAGACTAGCTCAGTAAGGGAGCAGTACTTC. The chain has TRBV11-2 and TRBJ2-7; 7 positions agree with TRBD2. The CDR3 length is 15 residues. Trimming cost V 0 bases and J 7 bases; bases outside gene matches: 9. Germline loops: CDR1 SGHAT, CDR2 FQNNGV. The full variable domain, with the rest looked up from reference TRBV11-2 and TRBJ2-7, is EAGVAQSPRYKIIEKRQSVAFWCNPISGHATLYWYQQILGQGPKLLIQFQNNGVVDDSQLPKDRFSAERLKGVDSTLKIQPAKLEDSAVYLCASSLETSSVREQYFGPGTRLTVT.

The genes are TRBV11-2 and TRBJ1-4, with D tentatively TRBD1 (6 bases). Germline CDR1 SGHAT, CDR2 FQNNGV. This CDR3 has 14 residues. Trimming removed 4 bases at V and 3 bases at J, with 9 bases between. The CDR3, as DNA: TGTGCCAGCAGCTCACCAGGGGCTAATGAAAAACTGTTTTTT. Its translation is CASSSPGANEKLFF.